What follows are 5 T cell receptor beta chains derived from one specimen sequenced in a study of response to subunit inactivated influenza vaccine. TCRdb called the RT-PCR reads again in MiXCR, with one record for every CDR3 protein. This table holds some 800,000 distinct CDR3 sequences, 21% found once. The source material was PBMCs from blood, sampled 4 to 6 days after vaccination. The receptors were sampled from a man in his forties or fifties who received an inactivated influenza vaccine.

This clonotype came up a few times. This chain links TRBV4-3 with TRBJ1-4; D is possibly TRBD1 (5 bases). CDR3 size: 13 residues. Per germline, CDR1 LGHNA and CDR2 YSLEER. The ends were cut back, 3 bases at V and 8 bases at J, with 10 bases in the middle. CDR3: CASSQTRTEKLFF. Here the CDR3 DNA reads TGCGCCAGCAGCCAGACACGGACAGAAAAACTGTTTTTT.

This clonotype was seen many times. This sequence joins TRBV29-1 and TRBJ2-7, with D perhaps TRBD1 (6 bases). The CDR3 runs 15 residues. Germline V lookup: CDR1 SQVTM, CDR2 ANQGSEA. Trimming took 0 bases from V and 0 from J, leaving 12 bases between them. The CDR3 coding sequence is TGCAGCGTTGAAGACTTTGGGACAAGCTCCTACGAGCAGTACTTC. Its translation: CSVEDFGTSSYEQYF.

This rearrangement joins TRBV27 to TRBJ2-6; possible D gene TRBD1, 6 bases. Germline-derived CDR1 and CDR2 are MNHEY and SMNVEV (reference sequence). This CDR3 spans 12 amino acids. Between the trimmed V and J ends, which lost 5 bases and 9 bases, there was a span of 8 bases. CDR3 coding DNA: TGTGCCAGCAGTACAGGGATCAACGTCCTGACTTTC. Residues: CASSTGINVLTF.

The chain couples TRBV24-1 to TRBJ2-2; D is tentatively TRBD1 or TRBD2 (6 bases each). V lost 4 bases to trimming and J lost 9 bases, with 11 bases between them. The germline gives CDR1 KGHDR, CDR2 SFDVKD. CDR3 length: 13 amino acids. The CDR3 nucleotides read TGTGCCACCAGTGAACACGGGGGCCGGGAGCTGTTTTTT. Protein product: CATSEHGGRELFF.

Only a few counts were recorded for this clonotype. This chain connects TRBV3-1 to TRBJ2-7; D may be TRBD2 (5 bases). With 3 bases removed from V and 2 bases from J, the gap between germline ends came to 14 bases. CDR1 is LGHDT, CDR2 YNNKEL, per germline (reference sequence). The CDR3 consists of 15 residues. CDR3 nucleotides: TGTGCCAGCAGCCAGAAACCTAGCCCTACCTACGAGCAGTACTTC. This codes for CASSQKPSPTYEQYF.